This TCR beta chain was recorded in a study of cytomegalovirus exposure and HLA in healthy donors. Primers for the PCR totalled 60 Vbeta and 13 Jbeta. Clones were read by immunoSEQ multiplex PCR, and TCRdb kept only the in-frame ones, dropping some. The sample holds about 120,000 clones, 80% to 85% seen once. CDR1 MGHRA and CDR2 YSYEKL come from the germline V gene. The CDR3 has 15 residues. This clone turned up a few times. The junction departs from the called germline gene at one end, perhaps through a read error. J is TRBJ2-5 and V is TRBV4-1; D is uncertain. The sequence was obtained from a woman in her 30s in good health and CMV-seronegative. Sequencing input: PBMCs. The CDR3 nucleotides are TGTGCCAGCAGCCAAGATTTGGGTTCGGGAGAGACCCAGTACTTC. It is translated as CASSQDLGSGETQYF.